Here is one T cell receptor (beta chain) with its context. The same CDR3 arises from other DNA sequences in this sample as well. This entry comes from a study of blood T cell repertoires in COVID-19. Study-level background: The United States, Italy and Spain were the sources of the acute and convalescent COVID-19 samples. T cells, B-cell-depleted T cells, or PBMCs supplied cDNA or gDNA.

Repertoires were generated with immunoSEQ multiplex PCR, while TCRdb's copy carries only in-frame clones and drops some. Among tens of thousands of clones listed, roughly nine tenths were seen once. The CDR3 length is 13 residues. Germline V gene lookup returns CDR1 LNHDA and CDR2 SQIVND (reference sequence). V lost 2 bases and J lost 6, with 10 bases in between. The sequenced sample was peripheral blood. The origin of this receptor is an elderly man in a cohort sampled during active COVID-19. The V call is TRBV19, the J call TRBJ1-2; the D gene is possibly TRBD1 (5 bases). In DNA, the CDR3 is TGTGCCAGTAGTATATCGGGGGTGGATGGCTACACCTTC. Residues: CASSISGVDGYTF.